The 22 T cell receptor beta chains below come from one sample, sequenced in a study of CD8+ T cells in alopecia areata. It was cDNA, reverse transcribed from extracted RNA, that served as the sequencing template. Here immunoSEQ multiplex PCR was the method, and the copy in TCRdb shows in-frame clones only, minus some. The table has under 250,000 clones, around three fifths seen once. The specimen was CD8+ T cells sorted from blood. The receptors were gathered from a human donor in good health.

J is TRBJ1-1 and V is TRBV6-5; the D is unclear. The length of the CDR3 is 14 residues. The germline V gene encodes CDR1 MNHEY and CDR2 SVGAGI. The V gene lost 5 bases and the J gene lost 0 bases, with 10 bases spanning the gap. This chain's CDR3 is CASSPFDLNTEAFF. CDR3 coding DNA: TGTGCCAGCAGTCCTTTTGATCTGAACACTGAAGCTTTCTTT.

The rearrangement uses TRBV18 and TRBJ1-1, with 7 bases aligning to TRBD1. Germline V gene lookup returns CDR1 KGHSH and CDR2 LQKENI. The CDR3 extends over 15 amino acids. V was pared by 2 bases and J by 4 bases, with 7 bases of the junction left unmatched. DNA of the CDR3: TGTGCCAGCTCACCAGGGGAGGGGGCTCGCACTGAAGCTTTCTTT. Translated, it gives CASSPGEGARTEAFF.

This chain connects TRBV30 to TRBJ2-5, with D uncertain. Germline CDR1 reads GTSNPN; CDR2 reads SVGIG (reference sequence). V was cut by 2 bases and J by 4 bases, with 11 bases left in between. The length of the CDR3 is 13 residues. DNA of the CDR3: TGTGCCTGGAGTCACGAATTCGGAGAGACCCAGTACTTC. Amino acids: CAWSHEFGETQYF.

The rearrangement uses TRBV19 and TRBJ1-5; the match to TRBD1 covers 7 bases. The CDR3 has 17 amino acids. In germline, CDR1 is LNHDA, CDR2 SQIVND (reference sequence). V gave up 0 bases and J gave up 0 bases; unmatched junction bases: 5. CDR3 sequence: CASSIDKTGYSNQPQHF. The CDR3 DNA sequence: TGTGCCAGTAGTATAGATAAGACAGGGTATAGCAATCAGCCCCAGCATTTT. Together with reference TRBV19 and TRBJ1-5, the CDR3 gives the full variable domain: DGGITQSPKYLFRKEGQNVTLSCEQNLNHDAMYWYRQDPGQGLRLIYYSQIVNDFQKGDIAEGYSVSREKKESFPLTVTSAQKNPTAFYLCASSIDKTGYSNQPQHFGDGTRLSIL.

J is TRBJ2-1 and V is TRBV2, with 12 positions matching TRBD2. The CDR3 covers 16 residues. Trimming cost V 3 bases and J 7 bases; bases outside gene matches: 7. Per germline, CDR1 SNHLY and CDR2 FYNNEI. This CDR3 reads CASSEPASGGENEQFF. CDR3 nucleotides: TGTGCCAGCAGTGAGCCCGCTAGCGGGGGGGAGAATGAGCAGTTCTTC.

The V gene is TRBV29-1, the J gene TRBJ2-3; the D is unclear. CDR3 length: 14 residues. V was shortened by 4 bases and J by 0 bases, with 11 bases between the two germline ends. Germline V gene lookup returns CDR1 SQVTM and CDR2 ANQGSEA. The CDR3 bases are TGCAGCGTTGGAGGCACGTCTAGCACAGATACGCAGTATTTT. This gives the protein CSVGGTSSTDTQYF.

This chain uses TRBV4-1 with TRBJ1-5; 7 bases line up with TRBD1. This CDR3 is built from 14 residues. Germline V CDR1 and CDR2: MGHRA, YSYEKL. The trim removed 0 bases at V and 8 bases at J, leaving 4 bases unmatched. CDR3 amino acids: CASSQEGGREPQHF. The DNA of the CDR3 is TGCGCCAGCAGCCAAGAAGGGGGCCGGGAGCCCCAGCATTTT.

In regard to this clone: An end of the junction differs from the germline gene, which may be a read error. The chain has TRBV5-6 and TRBJ2-7, with 7 bases fitting TRBD1. This CDR3 region has 12 residues. The V gene's germline CDR1 is SGHDT and CDR2 YYEEEE. This CDR3 reads CASSLWDSGDDF. CDR3 nucleotides: TGTGCCAGCAGCTTATGGGACAGCGGAGATGACTTC.

This clone was observed a few times. The chain joins TRBV19 to TRBJ2-1, with TRBD1 identical over 12 bases. Germline values: CDR1 LNHDA, CDR2 SQIVND (reference sequence). The CDR3 covers 15 residues. V lost 6 bases, J lost 7 bases, and 7 bases stayed unmatched. CDR3 in amino acids: CASSFTGQGANEQFF. CDR3 in DNA: TGTGCCAGTAGCTTCACGGGACAGGGGGCGAATGAGCAGTTCTTC.

J is TRBJ2-7 and V is TRBV11-2; TRBD2 matches 10 bases. Trimming took 3 bases from V and 3 from J; bases not matched to a gene: 5. Germline CDR1 and CDR2: SGHAT and FQNNGV. The CDR3 totals 15 residues. This CDR3 is CASSFGASGGYEQYF. CDR3 DNA sequence: TGTGCCAGCAGCTTTGGCGCTAGCGGGGGCTACGAGCAGTACTTC.

The sample holds a few counts of this clone. The chain employs TRBV29-1 and TRBJ1-1; D call uncertain. V was cut by 7 bases and J by 1 base, with 10 bases left in between. The germline gives CDR1 SQVTM, CDR2 ANQGSEA. The CDR3 runs to 12 residues. The CDR3 loop is CSGGKGNTEAFF. The CDR3 DNA sequence: TGCAGCGGCGGGAAGGGGAACACTGAAGCTTTCTTT.

This clone has a handful of counts. V and J are TRBV7-9 and TRBJ1-2; 8 positions match TRBD1. The trim removed 5 bases at V and 8 bases at J, leaving 10 bases unmatched. The CDR3 extends over 14 amino acids. In germline, CDR1 is SEHNR, CDR2 FQNEAQ (reference sequence). The CDR3: CASSAPTGVAGYTF. The CDR3 DNA is TGTGCCAGCAGCGCGCCGACAGGGGTCGCAGGCTACACCTTC.

The V call is TRBV4-1, the J call TRBJ2-3, with D tentatively TRBD1 (5 bases). Germline V lookup: CDR1 MGHRA, CDR2 YSYEKL. Trimming took off 2 bases at V and 0 bases at J, with 9 bases between the two ends. The CDR3 spans 15 residues. This CDR3 is CASSQIQDSTDTQYF. The CDR3 coding sequence is TGCGCCAGCAGCCAAATACAGGATAGCACAGATACGCAGTATTTT.

This chain uses TRBV5-6 with TRBJ1-1; no reliable D call. This CDR3 is built from 16 residues. Germline CDR1 and CDR2: SGHDT and YYEEEE. V lost 4 bases and J lost 4, with 20 bases in between. The CDR3 reads CASSLGPGFLFTEAFF. In nucleotides, the CDR3 is TGTGCCAGCAGCCTAGGACCGGGGTTTTTGTTCACTGAAGCTTTCTTT.

The chain carries TRBV7-9 and TRBJ2-3; 8 bases fit TRBD2. Germline trimming cut 4 bases from V and 4 bases from J; bases unmatched to any gene: 10. Germline assignment: CDR1 SEHNR and CDR2 FQNEAQ (reference sequence). The CDR3 consists of 16 residues. As DNA, the CDR3 is TGTGCCAGCAGCTCCCCCCCGGGGGGGCTACCAGATACGCAGTATTTT. It is translated as CASSSPPGGLPDTQYF.

The CDR3 is CASSSSGEQYF. The CDR3 coding sequence is TGTGCCAGCAGCTCGTCGGGGGAGCAGTACTTC. The rearrangement uses TRBV13 and TRBJ2-7; D is possibly TRBD2 (5 bases). The CDR3 length is 11 residues. Trimming took 4 bases from V and 7 from J, leaving 8 bases between them. The germline gives CDR1 PRHDT, CDR2 FYEKMQ (reference sequence).

The chain links TRBV5-6 to TRBJ1-1; D is perhaps TRBD1 (6 bases). Germline CDR1 and CDR2: SGHDT and YYEEEE. The CDR3 has 14 amino acids. V lost 1 base and J 0 bases, leaving 7 bases between the germline ends. Here the CDR3 reads CASSLTGMNTEAFF. In DNA, the CDR3 is TGTGCCAGCAGCTTGACAGGGATGAACACTGAAGCTTTCTTT.

This clone has just a few counts. CDR3 in DNA: TGTGCCAGTAGCCAAGGGGTGAACACTGAAGCTTTCTTT. Translated: CASSQGVNTEAFF. The chain links TRBV19 to TRBJ1-1; tentatively, D is TRBD1 (5 bases). V lost 6 bases and J lost 0, with 8 bases in between. This CDR3 spans 13 amino acids. Germline CDR1 LNHDA, CDR2 SQIVND (reference sequence).

The V call is TRBV6-6, the J call TRBJ2-3; no definite D call. Trimming cost V 2 bases and J 1 base, with 4 bases left between them. The CDR3 extends over 13 amino acids. CDR1 is MNHNY, CDR2 SVGAGI, per germline (reference sequence). CDR3 region: CASSYRGTDTQYF. The CDR3 coding sequence is TGTGCCAGCAGTTACAGGGGCACAGATACGCAGTATTTT.

This clone was seen more than once but under ten times. The V call is TRBV10-3, the J call TRBJ2-3; 7 bases agree with TRBD2. After removal of 10 bases from V and 2 bases from J, the junction contained 9 bases not matched to a gene. Germline CDR1 is ENHRY and CDR2 is SYGVKD. The CDR3 consists of 14 residues. The CDR3 loop is CATSPAGTTDTQYF. The CDR3 DNA reads TGTGCCACCTCTCCAGCGGGGACCACAGATACGCAGTATTTT.

V and J are TRBV5-1 and TRBJ2-7, with D unclear. CDR1 is SGHRS, CDR2 YFSETQ, per germline. CDR3 size: 11 residues. The ends were cut back, 0 bases at V and 5 bases at J, with 3 bases in the middle. Here the CDR3 DNA reads TGCGCCAGCAGCTTGGGGGACGAGCAGTACTTC. Translating gives CASSLGDEQYF.

This rearrangement joins TRBV14 to TRBJ2-5; D gene ambiguous. The CDR3 totals 14 residues. Trimming removed 0 bases from V and 7 bases from J, with 12 bases in between. Germline loops: CDR1 SGHDN, CDR2 FVKESK. In nucleotides, the CDR3 is TGTGCCAGCAGCCAAGAGCCAGGAGCTGGGACCCAGTACTTC. Its translation: CASSQEPGAGTQYF.